This TCR beta chain was obtained from a study of vaccination and CD4 T cells after COVID-19. Study-level background: Researchers treated control cultures with a CEFX pool, an HIV-1 Nef pool, or no peptide.

At the Johns Hopkins FTIC core, DNA taken from cultured CD4+ T cells was sequenced by way of the Oncomine TCR Beta short-read assay. Via MiXCR, TCRdb re-called the PCR reads, giving one row per CDR3 protein. In the table there are 11,000 to 15,000 distinct CDR3 sequences, 20% to 25% of which are singletons. This clonotype was seen more than once but under ten times. The antigen remains unidentified. Germline V gives CDR1 SGHTA, CDR2 FQGNSA. The CDR3 is 13 residues long. V was pared by 5 bases and J by 10 bases, with 9 bases of the junction left unmatched. The sample's treatment: approximately 10-day PBMC culture with coronavirus spike peptide pools or control peptides (ViraFEST assay). ViraFEST grew antigen-specific T cells using peptide pools, then sequenced TCRs. PBMCs, plated at around 1.9 million per well, were grown in the presence of around 10 IU/ml IL-2 and around 10 ug/ml peptide pools.

The clonotype was recovered from a human donor who had recovered from COVID-19. The sample consisted of CD4+ T cells from blood, cultured in vitro, taken after SARS-CoV-2 vaccination. The chain carries TRBV7-2 and TRBJ1-1; the match to TRBD1 covers 8 bases. The CDR3, as DNA: TGTGCCAGCAGCCCCGACCCAGACAGGGGAGCTTTCTTT. It is translated as CASSPDPDRGAFF.